Sequencing of this T cell receptor beta chain was carried out in a study of cytomegalovirus exposure and HLA in healthy donors. 60 Vbeta and 13 Jbeta primers were used in PCR. Sequencing was performed with immunoSEQ multiplex PCR; in TCRdb, only in-frame clones are kept and a portion is missing. The table shows roughly 120,000 clones, with under 70% occurring only once. This CDR3 contains 15 residues. Germline assignment: CDR1 MNHNS and CDR2 SASEGT. J lost 0 bases, V lost 6 bases, and 5 bases had no gene match. The chain combines TRBV6-1 with TRBJ2-7; 10 bases line up with TRBD1. The receptor comes from a man in his late teens or twenties in good health and CMV-seropositive. Sequenced: PBMCs. In nucleotides, the CDR3 is TGTGCCAGCAGGAGACAGGGGGCTAGCTCCTACGAGCAGTACTTC. This gives the protein CASRRQGASSYEQYF.